Presented here are 21 T cell receptor beta chains from one specimen sequenced in a study of beta chain features in type 1 diabetes. The isolated RNA, all of it, was reverse transcribed, so expressed TCRB transcripts were what got sequenced. The repertoire was sequenced with immunoSEQ multiplex PCR; TCRdb's copy has only in-frame clones and lacks some. The top ten clones hold 0.015% to 0.02% of a sample with hundreds of thousands of clones, roughly 9.6% of them seen once. The sequenced sample consisted of naive CD4+ T cells from blood. The source is a woman between 25 and 40 years old in good health.

This clone was seen a few times. This chain joins TRBV27 and TRBJ2-3, with TRBD2 matching 8 bases. Germline V gene data show CDR1 as MNHEY and CDR2 as SMNVEV (reference sequence). J was trimmed by 3 bases and V by 2 bases; bases with no gene match: 1. The CDR3 spans 14 residues. The CDR3 nucleotides are TGTGCCAGCAGTTTAGCGGGAGGAACAGATACGCAGTATTTT. This sequence encodes CASSLAGGTDTQYF.

The chain couples TRBV5-1 to TRBJ2-2; the D gene is possibly TRBD1 (6 bases). This CDR3 comprises 15 residues. The germline V gene encodes CDR1 SGHRS and CDR2 YFSETQ. Between the trimmed V and J ends, which lost 4 bases and 4 bases, there was a span of 14 bases. In DNA, the CDR3 is TGCGCCAGCAGCCGAGGGGGATCGGGCACCGGGGAGCTGTTTTTT. It specifies CASSRGGSGTGELFF.

This chain links TRBV4-2 with TRBJ1-1; unclear D gene. CDR1 LGHNA and CDR2 YNFKEQ come from the germline V gene. This CDR3 contains 14 residues. V lost 1 base to trimming and J lost 1 base, with 7 bases between them. CDR3 protein: CASSQVGRNTEAFF. CDR3 nucleotide sequence: TGTGCCAGCAGCCAAGTTGGGAGGAACACTGAAGCTTTCTTT.

This chain joins TRBV9 and TRBJ2-2; D might be TRBD1 (5 bases). V lost 4 bases and J 5 bases, leaving 12 bases between the germline ends. Germline V gene data show CDR1 as SGDLS and CDR2 as YYNGEE. There are 14 residues in the CDR3. For the CDR3, the DNA is TGTGCCAGCAGCCAAACAGGTTTAACCGGGGAGCTGTTTTTT. Residues: CASSQTGLTGELFF.

The CDR3 loop is CASRGAGGVLEQFF. The CDR3 DNA follows: TGTGCCAGCAGGGGGGCGGGAGGAGTTCTAGAGCAGTTCTTC. This chain joins TRBV28 and TRBJ2-1; 8 bases are a match to TRBD2. Trimming at V came to 6 bases and at J to 10 bases, leaving 11 bases not matched to a gene. The CDR3 is 14 amino acids. Germline assignment: CDR1 MDHEN and CDR2 SYDVKM. The whole variable domain, filled in from reference TRBV28 and TRBJ2-1, reads DVKVTQSSRYLVKRTGEKVFLECVQDMDHENMFWYRQDPGLGLRLIYFSYDVKMKEKGDIPEGYSVSREKKERFSLILESASTNQTSMYLCASRGAGGVLEQFFGPGTRLTVL.

This chain joins TRBV5-1 and TRBJ2-5, with D possibly matching TRBD2 (5 bases). V was shortened by 0 bases and J by 2 bases, with 8 bases between the two germline ends. Germline V CDR1 and CDR2: SGHRS, YFSETQ. The CDR3 is 14 residues long. DNA of the CDR3: TGCGCCAGCAGCTTGGAGGGCGGGCAAGAGACCCAGTACTTC. Its translation is CASSLEGGQETQYF.

The chain has TRBV29-1 and TRBJ1-5; unclear D gene. The V gene's germline CDR1 is SQVTM and CDR2 ANQGSEA. This CDR3 has 14 residues. Trimming cost V 6 bases and J 0 bases, with 12 bases left between them. In nucleotides, the CDR3 is TGCAGCGTCCTCAACAGCAGTAGCAATCAGCCCCAGCATTTT. It specifies CSVLNSSSNQPQHF.

This clone was detected a few times. The rearrangement links TRBV5-1 to TRBJ2-3; D is uncertain. The V and J ends lost 4 bases and 5 bases respectively, with 11 bases between them. Germline CDR1 reads SGHRS; CDR2 reads YFSETQ. The CDR3 is 13 residues long. CDR3 sequence (DNA): TGCGCCAGCAGCACCGGCCGACAAGATACGCAGTATTTT. It specifies CASSTGRQDTQYF.

The chain is built from TRBV25-1 and TRBJ1-2; no clear D. V lost 5 bases and J lost 7, with 17 bases in between. Germline values: CDR1 MGHDK, CDR2 SYGVNS. This CDR3 contains 14 residues. The CDR3 sequence is CASSPAQVTSGYTF. The CDR3 bases are TGTGCCAGCAGTCCGGCCCAAGTGACTAGTGGCTACACCTTC.

A few counts support this clone. V is TRBV4-2 and J is TRBJ2-7; 7 nucleotides align to TRBD2. The trim removed 0 bases at V and 8 bases at J, leaving 10 bases unmatched. In germline, CDR1 is LGHNA, CDR2 YNFKEQ. This CDR3 is built from 15 residues. This chain's CDR3 is CASSQDLLAARQQYF. CDR3 in DNA: TGTGCCAGCAGCCAAGATCTCCTAGCGGCTCGCCAGCAGTACTTC.

This clone was found a few times. The chain employs TRBV30 and TRBJ1-5, with D possibly being TRBD1 (5 bases). The CDR3 covers 14 residues. The germline V gene encodes CDR1 GTSNPN and CDR2 SVGIG (reference sequence). Between the trimmed V and J ends, which lost 0 bases and 6 bases, there was a span of 12 bases. Written as DNA, the CDR3 is TGTGCCTGGAGTGTACGGCGGGGGGTTCAGCCCCAGCATTTT. Protein sequence: CAWSVRRGVQPQHF.

The sample holds a few counts of this clone. Other DNA sequences in the sample encode the same CDR3. The chain combines TRBV28 with TRBJ2-5; 7 bases match TRBD1. Losses at the gene ends were 6 bases for V and 0 bases for J; bases not matched to a gene: 4. The CDR3 spans 14 residues. CDR1 is MDHEN, CDR2 SYDVKM, per germline. CDR3 protein: CASSSGQDQETQYF. Here the CDR3 DNA reads TGTGCCAGCAGCAGCGGACAGGACCAAGAGACCCAGTACTTC.

V usage is TRBV29-1 and J usage is TRBJ2-3, with 14 bases lining up with TRBD2. CDR3 length: 14 residues. Germline V lookup: CDR1 SQVTM, CDR2 ANQGSEA. With V trimmed by 6 bases and J by 2 bases, 1 base remained unmatched. The CDR3 loop is CSVGLAGVTDTQYF. The CDR3 DNA sequence: TGCAGCGTGGGACTAGCGGGAGTCACAGATACGCAGTATTTT.

The chain has TRBV14 and TRBJ1-2; the D gene is possibly TRBD1 (6 bases). V lost 4 bases and J lost 5, with 20 bases in between. The germline V gene has CDR1 SGHDN and CDR2 FVKESK. The CDR3 covers 16 residues. In DNA form, the CDR3 reads TGTGCCAGCAGCCCTCTTGGTACAGGGATAGGGTATGGCTACACCTTC. The encoded protein is CASSPLGTGIGYGYTF.

Only a few counts were recorded for this clone. V gene TRBV6-1 combines with J gene TRBJ2-5; no clear D gene. V was shortened by 5 bases and J by 0 bases, with 7 bases between the two germline ends. Germline values: CDR1 MNHNS, CDR2 SASEGT. This CDR3 is built from 13 residues. The CDR3 loop reads CASSMEYQETQYF. CDR3 DNA: TGTGCCAGCAGTATGGAGTACCAAGAGACCCAGTACTTC.

This clone was picked up a small number of times. The genes are TRBV18 and TRBJ2-2; TRBD1 matches at 8 bases. The CDR3 covers 14 residues. Per the germline V gene, CDR1 is KGHSH and CDR2 is LQKENI. The trim removed 8 bases at V and 3 bases at J, leaving 5 bases unmatched. DNA for the CDR3: TGTGCCAGCACGGGACAGGAAGACACCGGGGAGCTGTTTTTT. Its translation: CASTGQEDTGELFF.

The table lists this clone with many counts. V gene TRBV9 combines with J gene TRBJ2-1; 9 bases map to TRBD2. CDR3 length: 15 amino acids. Trimming removed 0 bases from V and 7 bases from J; junction bases left unmatched: 5. Germline V gives CDR1 SGDLS, CDR2 YYNGEE. CDR3 region: CASSVEGTSSNEQFF. CDR3 nucleotides: TGTGCCAGCAGCGTAGAGGGGACTAGCTCTAATGAGCAGTTCTTC.

The rearrangement uses TRBV5-1 and TRBJ2-1; TRBD2 aligns across 12 bases. The length of the CDR3 is 18 residues. Germline CDR1 SGHRS, CDR2 YFSETQ. Trimming cost V 4 bases and J 0 bases; bases outside gene matches: 8. CDR3 region: CASSRGLAGLSSYNEQFF. The CDR3 region has the DNA TGCGCCAGCAGCCGGGGACTAGCGGGCCTAAGCTCCTACAATGAGCAGTTCTTC.

This clone was seen only a few times. The V gene is TRBV4-2, the J gene TRBJ2-3, with a tentative D call TRBD2 (6 bases). Looked up from germline, CDR1 is LGHNA and CDR2 is YNFKEQ. Trimming took off 1 base at V and 6 bases at J, with 11 bases between the two ends. The CDR3 has 14 amino acids. For the CDR3, the DNA is TGTGCCAGCAGCCAAGGCCCAAGCGGGGATACGCAGTATTTT. Translating it yields CASSQGPSGDTQYF.

The chain has TRBV29-1 and TRBJ2-1, with D tentatively TRBD2 (5 bases). V was trimmed by 8 bases and J by 7 bases, leaving 24 bases between them. CDR1 is SQVTM, CDR2 ANQGSEA, per germline. The CDR3 has 15 amino acids. The CDR3 sequence is CSLIFGPGMGNEQFF. As DNA, the CDR3 is TGCAGCCTCATATTCGGTCCGGGGATGGGGAATGAGCAGTTCTTC.

This clone was seen only a few times. This rearrangement joins TRBV27 to TRBJ2-7, with a tentative D call TRBD1 (6 bases). The CDR3 is made up of 13 amino acids. The V end was cut by 4 bases, the J end by 3 bases, with 10 bases between. Germline values: CDR1 MNHEY, CDR2 SMNVEV (reference sequence). The CDR3 reads CASSWDKDYEQYF. CDR3 sequence (DNA): TGTGCCAGCAGTTGGGACAAGGACTACGAGCAGTACTTC.